This entry describes one TCR beta chain. The data stem from a study of blood T cell repertoires in COVID-19. About the research overall: PBMCs, B-cell-depleted T cells, or T cells were the source of the cDNA or gDNA that made up the material.

The CDR3 consists of 15 residues. Trimming left V 2 bases short and J 1 base short, with 9 bases between. Germline V CDR1 and CDR2: SGDLS, YYNGEE. Original methodology: Nucleated cell number was recorded as an estimate derived from reference gene primer amplification. Using immunoSEQ multiplex PCR, the repertoire was profiled, and TCRdb retains in-frame clones only, with some absent. That table supplies the V and J calls and clone size; D and trimming were determined from the DNA. The sample consists of about 200,000 clones, about three quarters of them appearing once. This receptor was taken from a woman aged 70-85 years with acute or convalescent COVID-19. V usage is TRBV9 and J usage is TRBJ2-2; the D is unclear. Specimen: peripheral blood. In nucleotides, the CDR3 is TGTGCCAGCAGCGTTAATAGCCTGAACACCGGGGAGCTGTTTTTT. This translates into CASSVNSLNTGELFF.